Detailed here is one T cell receptor (beta chain). The method was immunoSEQ multiplex PCR; TCRdb's version includes in-frame clones alone and lacks a portion of them. The sample has some 200,000 clones; roughly four fifths are singletons. This entry is derived from a study of blood T cell repertoires in COVID-19. Germline V gene sequence: CDR1 SNHLY, CDR2 FYNNEI. The CDR3 totals 13 residues. Trimming stripped 5 bases from V and 1 base from J, with 8 bases between. Clinical histories supplied by participants themselves formed the basis of cohort assignment. The material sequenced was PBMCs or T cells enriched from blood (not recorded which). This TCR was sampled from a man aged 35 to 55 who had recovered from COVID-19. The genes are TRBV2 and TRBJ1-1; no firm D call. The CDR3 loop reads CASSLSANTEAFF. Written as DNA, the CDR3 is TGTGCCAGCAGTTTAAGCGCGAACACTGAAGCTTTCTTT.